This T cell receptor beta chain was documented in a study of T cells in Graves' hyperthyroidism and ophthalmopathy. Study-level findings and limits: Among thyroid clonotypes expanded above 0.001, most also appeared in blood.

Trimming stripped 1 base from V and 2 bases from J, with 10 bases between. The CDR3 consists of 14 residues. Germline V CDR1 and CDR2: SGHRS, YFSETQ. Amplification of TCR beta CDR3 regions used RNA as the template. The HTBI set primed first-round TCR CDR3 RT-PCR. From the multiplex PCR reads, TCRdb called clonotypes with MiXCR, one entry per CDR3 protein. The sample lists hundreds of thousands of distinct CDR3 sequences; over 15% were seen once. Ten or more counts support this clonotype. Its antigen is unidentified. Hyperthyroidism patients were newly diagnosed, had disease duration under 2 months, and were aged 18 to 65 years.

The sequence derives from a woman in her forties or fifties with Graves' hyperthyroidism that later progressed to Graves' ophthalmopathy. The chain combines TRBV5-1 with TRBJ2-7, with D tentatively TRBD1 (5 bases). The specimen was blood. DNA for the CDR3: TGCGCCAGCAGCTTGCCGGACAATCCCTACGAGCAGTACTTC. Protein sequence: CASSLPDNPYEQYF.